A selection of T cell receptor beta chains follows, all from one sample in a study of cytomegalovirus exposure and HLA in healthy donors. Assay used: immunoSEQ multiplex PCR; TCRdb lists only in-frame clones, some missing. The sample gives 150,000 to 200,000 clones, more than 65% of which show up once; 2.8% is in the top ten. The sequencing sample was made of PBMCs. The receptors stem from a young woman in good health and CMV-seropositive. Both conserved end residues are part of each CDR3. The order of the fields is V gene, J gene, D gene, CDR3 protein. The D gene is left open where the match is weak.

>TRBV19|TRBJ1-1|TRBD1
CASSLRTGYSEAFF
>TRBV4-1|TRBJ1-3|.
CASSQVQDTIYF
>TRBV6-1|TRBJ1-6|TRBD1
CASSEALGQVNSPLHF
>TRBV9|TRBJ1-1|.
CASSPVTGSAAFF
>TRBV5-1|TRBJ2-5|.
CASSLGGAIGQETQYF
>TRBV9|TRBJ2-5|.
CASSSVTGPQETQYF
>TRBV11-2|TRBJ2-1|.
CASSLMGPYNEQFF
>TRBV4-1|TRBJ1-4|.
CASSQDAAGHRGEKLFF
>TRBV6-1|TRBJ1-6|.
CASSETAIRNSPLHF
>TRBV9|TRBJ2-7|TRBD2
CASSVGSGGGESEQYF
>TRBV2|TRBJ1-5|.
CASSELQNQPQHF
>TRBV11-3|TRBJ1-5|.
CASSLGPGQPQHF
>TRBV4-3|TRBJ2-5|.
CASSLEPTAETQYF
>TRBV5-1|TRBJ2-5|TRBD1
CASSADRPYQETQYF
>TRBV29-1|TRBJ1-1|.
CSVSTLEAFF
>TRBV6-5|TRBJ1-5|TRBD1
CASRTGQGSHQPQHF
>TRBV7-3|TRBJ2-3|TRBD2
CASSLRPSGSTDTQYF
>TRBV4-2|TRBJ1-3|.
CASSQDGGSGNTIYF
>TRBV7-9|TRBJ2-2|.
CASGAIRLGGELFF
>TRBV6-5|TRBJ1-1|.
CASTGGPQGTEAFF
>TRBV5-1|TRBJ2-6|.
CASSSTAFSGANVLTF
>TRBV9|TRBJ2-2|TRBD1
CASSVPGQGGDTGELFF
>TRBV4-3|TRBJ2-7|.
CASSQGSGHPEQYF
>TRBV6-1|TRBJ2-1|TRBD2
CASSTTSGDYNEQFF
>TRBV11-3|TRBJ1-1|TRBD1
CASSARQGNTEAFF
>TRBV5-1|TRBJ1-2|TRBD1
CASSLGQGPHYGYTF
>TRBV21-1|TRBJ1-1|.
CASSKAGVNEAFF
>TRBV2|TRBJ1-6|.
CASSEGDRFYSPLHF
>TRBV4-2|TRBJ2-7|TRBD1
CASSPWTGPAYEQYF
>TRBV7-8|TRBJ1-2|.
CASSLGAGRYGYTF
>TRBV5-1|TRBJ1-2|TRBD1
CASSLDRGHGYTF
>TRBV9|TRBJ1-4|TRBD1
CASSTGGSTNEKLFF
>TRBV6-1|TRBJ2-5|.
CASSEAVGRQRETQYF
>TRBV27|TRBJ2-5|.
CASSLVRGETQYF
>TRBV5-6|TRBJ1-3|TRBD1
CASSLQGGNTIYF